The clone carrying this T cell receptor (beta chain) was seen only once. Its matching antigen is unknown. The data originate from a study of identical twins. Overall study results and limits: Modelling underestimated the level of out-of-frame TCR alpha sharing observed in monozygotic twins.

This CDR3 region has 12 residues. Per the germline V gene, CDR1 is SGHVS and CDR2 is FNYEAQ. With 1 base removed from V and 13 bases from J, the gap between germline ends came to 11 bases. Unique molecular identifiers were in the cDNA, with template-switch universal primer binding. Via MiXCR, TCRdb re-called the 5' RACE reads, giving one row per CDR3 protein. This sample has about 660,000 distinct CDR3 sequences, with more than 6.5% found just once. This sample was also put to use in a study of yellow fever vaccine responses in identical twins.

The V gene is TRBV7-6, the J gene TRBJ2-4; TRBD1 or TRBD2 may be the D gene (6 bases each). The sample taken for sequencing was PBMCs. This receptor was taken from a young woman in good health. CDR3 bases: TGTGCCAGCAGCTTAGGGGGGGCAGTACAGTACTTC. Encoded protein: CASSLGGAVQYF.